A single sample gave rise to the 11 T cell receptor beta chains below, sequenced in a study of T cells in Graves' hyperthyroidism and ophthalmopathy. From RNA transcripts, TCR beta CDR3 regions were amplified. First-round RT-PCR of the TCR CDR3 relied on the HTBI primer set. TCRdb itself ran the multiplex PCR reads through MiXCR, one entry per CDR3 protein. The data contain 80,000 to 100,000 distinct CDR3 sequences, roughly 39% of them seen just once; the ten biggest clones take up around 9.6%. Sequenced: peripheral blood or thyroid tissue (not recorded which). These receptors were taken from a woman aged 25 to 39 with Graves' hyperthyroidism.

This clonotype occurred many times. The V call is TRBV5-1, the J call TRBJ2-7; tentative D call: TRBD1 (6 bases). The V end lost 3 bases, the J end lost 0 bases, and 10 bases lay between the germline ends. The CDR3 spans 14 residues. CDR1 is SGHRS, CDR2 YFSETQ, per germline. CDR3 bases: TGCGCCAGCAGCTATTGGACAGACTCCTACGAGCAGTACTTC. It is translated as CASSYWTDSYEQYF.

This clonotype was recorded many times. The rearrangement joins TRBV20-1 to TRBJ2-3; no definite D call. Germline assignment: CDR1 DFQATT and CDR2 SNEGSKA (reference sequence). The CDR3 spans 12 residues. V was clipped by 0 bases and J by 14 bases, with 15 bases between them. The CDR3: CSARDRVLSSYF. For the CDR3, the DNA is TGCAGTGCTAGAGACCGAGTCTTGAGTTCGTATTTT.

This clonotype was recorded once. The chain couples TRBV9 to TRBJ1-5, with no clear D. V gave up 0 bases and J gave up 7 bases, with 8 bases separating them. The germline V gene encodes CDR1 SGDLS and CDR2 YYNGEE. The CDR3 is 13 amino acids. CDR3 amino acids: CASSVGAPQPQHF. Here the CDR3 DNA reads TGTGCCAGCAGCGTAGGGGCCCCCCAGCCCCAGCATTTT.

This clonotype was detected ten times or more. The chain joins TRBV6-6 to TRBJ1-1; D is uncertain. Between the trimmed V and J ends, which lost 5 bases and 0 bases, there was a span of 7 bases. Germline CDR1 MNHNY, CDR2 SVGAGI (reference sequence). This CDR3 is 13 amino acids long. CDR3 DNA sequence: TGTGCCAGCAGTAAGATCATGAACACTGAAGCTTTCTTT. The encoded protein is CASSKIMNTEAFF.

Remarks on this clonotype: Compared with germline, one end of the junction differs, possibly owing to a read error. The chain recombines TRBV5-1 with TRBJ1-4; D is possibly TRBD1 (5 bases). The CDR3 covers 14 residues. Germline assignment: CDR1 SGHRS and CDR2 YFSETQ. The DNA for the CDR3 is TGTGCCAGCAGCCCAGGGAGAGGGGTGCGAAAACTGGTTTTT. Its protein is CASSPGRGVRKLVF.

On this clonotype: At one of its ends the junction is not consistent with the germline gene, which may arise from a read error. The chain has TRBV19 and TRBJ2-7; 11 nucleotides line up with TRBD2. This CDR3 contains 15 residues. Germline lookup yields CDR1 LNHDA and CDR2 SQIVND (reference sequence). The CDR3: CASSLLAGDAYELYF. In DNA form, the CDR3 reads TGCGCCAGTAGCCTACTAGCGGGAGATGCCTACGAGCTGTACTTC.

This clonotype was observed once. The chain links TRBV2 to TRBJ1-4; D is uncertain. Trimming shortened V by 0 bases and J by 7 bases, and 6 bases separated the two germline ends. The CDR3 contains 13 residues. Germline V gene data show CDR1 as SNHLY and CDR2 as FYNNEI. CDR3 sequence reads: CASSEAGSEKLFF. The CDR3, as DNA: TGTGCCAGCAGTGAAGCGGGCAGTGAAAAACTGTTTTTT.

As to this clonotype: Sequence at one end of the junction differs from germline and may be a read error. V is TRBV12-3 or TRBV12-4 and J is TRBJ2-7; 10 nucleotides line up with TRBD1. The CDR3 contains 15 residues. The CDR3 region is CGSSLGQGTGHERYF. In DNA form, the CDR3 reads TGTGGCAGCAGTTTGGGACAGGGGACCGGGCACGAGCGGTACTTC.

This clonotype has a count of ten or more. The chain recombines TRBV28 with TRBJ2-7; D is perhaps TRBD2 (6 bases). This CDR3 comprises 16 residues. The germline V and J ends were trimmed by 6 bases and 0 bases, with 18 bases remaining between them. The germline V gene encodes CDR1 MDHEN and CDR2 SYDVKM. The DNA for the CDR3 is TGTGCCAGCAGCCCCCTGGAGGGGAAGAGCTCCTACGAGCAGTACTTC. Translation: CASSPLEGKSSYEQYF. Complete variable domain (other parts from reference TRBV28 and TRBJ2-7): DVKVTQSSRYLVKRTGEKVFLECVQDMDHENMFWYRQDPGLGLRLIYFSYDVKMKEKGDIPEGYSVSREKKERFSLILESASTNQTSMYLCASSPLEGKSSYEQYFGPGTRLTVT.

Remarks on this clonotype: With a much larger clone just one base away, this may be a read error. The CDR3 nucleotides read TGTGCCAGCAGTTTAAGGGGGTGGTCTTGGGAGCAGGACTTC. This sequence encodes CASSLRGWSWEQDF. The chain carries TRBV28 and TRBJ2-7; a weak D match, TRBD1 (6 bases). This CDR3 has 14 amino acids. Germline V gives CDR1 MDHEN, CDR2 SYDVKM.

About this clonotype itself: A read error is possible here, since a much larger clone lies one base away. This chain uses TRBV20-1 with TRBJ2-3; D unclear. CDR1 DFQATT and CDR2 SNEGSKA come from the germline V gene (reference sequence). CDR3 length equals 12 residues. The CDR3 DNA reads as TGCTGTGCTAGACGTGGCTATGATACGCAGTATTTT. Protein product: CCARRGYDTQYF.